Described below is a single TCR beta chain sequence and its context. Its specificity is unknown. The data were taken from a study of T cell repertoires in cytomegalovirus infection. Study-wide context: Shared public TCR beta signatures pointed to both CMV infection and a matching HLA type.

Findings and limits, study-wide: CMV carriers with the relevant HLA were identified by cumulative public TCR beta family frequency.

Germline V gene data show CDR1 as KGHDR and CDR2 as SFDVKD. The germline V and J ends were trimmed by 4 bases and 0 bases, with 5 bases remaining between them. The length of the CDR3 is 14 residues. Using its own MiXCR run on the reads, TCRdb lists one record per CDR3 protein. The table lists 680,000 or so distinct CDR3 sequences, 35% to 45% of them singletons, with around 2.8% in the top ten. The sequencing sample was made of PBMCs. The clonotype originates from a human donor in good health (CMV status not recorded). Some clones in this sample may be carry-over from other donors' samples. The chain employs TRBV24-1 and TRBJ2-2; D gene uncertain. Here the CDR3 DNA reads TGTGCCACCAGTGAGAAGTCGAACACCGGGGAGCTGTTTTTT. Translating it yields CATSEKSNTGELFF.